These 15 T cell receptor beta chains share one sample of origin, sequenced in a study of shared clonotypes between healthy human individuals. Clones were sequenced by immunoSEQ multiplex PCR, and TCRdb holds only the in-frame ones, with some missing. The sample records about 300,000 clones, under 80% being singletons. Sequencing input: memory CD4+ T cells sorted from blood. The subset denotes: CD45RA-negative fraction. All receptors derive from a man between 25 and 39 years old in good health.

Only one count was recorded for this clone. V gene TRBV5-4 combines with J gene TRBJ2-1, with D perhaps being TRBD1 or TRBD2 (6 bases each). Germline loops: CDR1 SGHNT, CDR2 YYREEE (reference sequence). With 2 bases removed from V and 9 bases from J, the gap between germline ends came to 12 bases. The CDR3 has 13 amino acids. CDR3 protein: CASSLDEGGEQFF. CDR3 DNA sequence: TGTGCCAGCAGCTTAGACGAGGGGGGTGAGCAGTTCTTC.

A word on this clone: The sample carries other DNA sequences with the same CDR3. CDR3 region: CASSSRTKTYEQYF. In DNA, the CDR3 is TGTGCCAGCAGCTCAAGGACAAAGACCTACGAGCAGTACTTC. V gene TRBV7-8 combines with J gene TRBJ2-7, with a tentative D call TRBD1 (5 bases). Germline V CDR1 and CDR2: SGHVS, FQNEAQ. CDR3 length: 14 amino acids. The ends were cut back, 4 bases at V and 2 bases at J, with 12 bases in the middle.

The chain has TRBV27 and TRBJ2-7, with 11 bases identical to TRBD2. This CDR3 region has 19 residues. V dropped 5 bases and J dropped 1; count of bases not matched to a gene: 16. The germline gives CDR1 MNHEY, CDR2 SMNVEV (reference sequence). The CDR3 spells CASSPPPTSGAIRSYEQYF. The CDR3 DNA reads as TGTGCCAGCAGTCCACCACCGACTAGCGGGGCCATCAGATCCTACGAGCAGTACTTC.

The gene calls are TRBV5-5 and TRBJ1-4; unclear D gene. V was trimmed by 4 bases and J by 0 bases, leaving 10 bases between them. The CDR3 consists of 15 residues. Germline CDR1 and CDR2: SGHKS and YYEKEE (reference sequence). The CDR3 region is CASSIGPATNEKLFF. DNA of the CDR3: TGTGCCAGCAGCATAGGTCCGGCAACTAATGAAAAACTGTTTTTT.

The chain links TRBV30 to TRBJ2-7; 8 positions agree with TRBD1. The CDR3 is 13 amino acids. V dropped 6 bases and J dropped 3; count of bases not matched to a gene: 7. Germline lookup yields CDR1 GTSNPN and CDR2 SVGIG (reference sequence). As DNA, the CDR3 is TGTGCCTGTGAGACCGGGACAGGCTACGAGCAGTACTTC. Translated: CACETGTGYEQYF.

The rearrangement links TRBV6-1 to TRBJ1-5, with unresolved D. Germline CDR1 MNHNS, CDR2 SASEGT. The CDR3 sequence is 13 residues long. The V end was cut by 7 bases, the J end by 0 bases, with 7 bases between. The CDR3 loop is CASTHLSNQPQHF. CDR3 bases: TGTGCCAGCACTCACCTTAGCAATCAGCCCCAGCATTTT.

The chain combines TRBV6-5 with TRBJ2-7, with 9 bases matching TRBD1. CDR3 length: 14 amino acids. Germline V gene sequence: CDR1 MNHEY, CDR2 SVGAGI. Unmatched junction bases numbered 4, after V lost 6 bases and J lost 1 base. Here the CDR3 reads CASSGTGLSYEQYF. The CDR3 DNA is TGTGCCAGCAGCGGGACAGGGTTATCCTACGAGCAGTACTTC.

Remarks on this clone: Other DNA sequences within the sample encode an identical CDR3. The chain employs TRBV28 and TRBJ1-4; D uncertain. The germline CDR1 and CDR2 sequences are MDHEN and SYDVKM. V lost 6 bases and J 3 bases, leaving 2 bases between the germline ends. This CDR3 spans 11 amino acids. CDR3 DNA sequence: TGTGCCAGCAGCTCTAATGAAAAACTGTTTTTT. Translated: CASSSNEKLFF. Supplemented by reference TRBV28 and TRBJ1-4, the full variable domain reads DVKVTQSSRYLVKRTGEKVFLECVQDMDHENMFWYRQDPGLGLRLIYFSYDVKMKEKGDIPEGYSVSREKKERFSLILESASTNQTSMYLCASSSNEKLFFGSGTQLSVL.

The CDR3 region is CASFSPTPGPLTGELFF. Written as DNA, the CDR3 is TGTGCCAGCTTCTCTCCAACCCCGGGACCCCTCACCGGGGAGCTGTTTTTT. The rearrangement joins TRBV21-1 to TRBJ2-2. TRBV21-1 is a pseudogene. The CDR3 runs 17 residues.

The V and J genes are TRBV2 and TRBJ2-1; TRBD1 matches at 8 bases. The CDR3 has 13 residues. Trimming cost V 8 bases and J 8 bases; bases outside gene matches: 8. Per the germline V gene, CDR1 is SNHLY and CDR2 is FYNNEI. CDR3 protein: CASQGAGWDEQFF. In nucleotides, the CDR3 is TGTGCCAGCCAGGGGGCGGGTTGGGATGAGCAGTTCTTC.

The CDR3, as DNA: TGTGCCAGCAGTACCCCCAGCAGAGAAGATACGCAGTATTTT. It yields the protein CASSTPSREDTQYF. The V and J genes are TRBV27 and TRBJ2-3; D is uncertain. V lost 5 bases and J 5 bases, leaving 14 bases between the germline ends. Germline-derived CDR1 and CDR2 are MNHEY and SMNVEV (reference sequence). There are 14 residues in the CDR3.

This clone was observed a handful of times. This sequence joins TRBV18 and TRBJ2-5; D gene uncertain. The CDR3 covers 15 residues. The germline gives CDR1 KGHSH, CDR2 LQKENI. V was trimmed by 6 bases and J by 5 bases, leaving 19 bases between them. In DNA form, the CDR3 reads TGTGCCAGCTCCCCGTTCTCTCTTTTGGGTGAGACCCAGTACTTC. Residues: CASSPFSLLGETQYF.

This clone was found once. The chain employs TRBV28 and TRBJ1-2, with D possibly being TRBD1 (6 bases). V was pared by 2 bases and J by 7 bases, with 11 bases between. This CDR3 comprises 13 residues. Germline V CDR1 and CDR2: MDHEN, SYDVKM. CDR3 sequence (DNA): TGTGCCAGCAGTTTAAACAGGGAGAGTGGCTACACCTTC. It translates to CASSLNRESGYTF.

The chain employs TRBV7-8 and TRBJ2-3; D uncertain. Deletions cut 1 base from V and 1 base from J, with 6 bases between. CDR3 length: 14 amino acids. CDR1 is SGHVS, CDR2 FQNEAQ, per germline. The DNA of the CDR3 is TGTGCCAGCAGCTTAGATCCCCGCACAGATACGCAGTATTTT. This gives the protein CASSLDPRTDTQYF.

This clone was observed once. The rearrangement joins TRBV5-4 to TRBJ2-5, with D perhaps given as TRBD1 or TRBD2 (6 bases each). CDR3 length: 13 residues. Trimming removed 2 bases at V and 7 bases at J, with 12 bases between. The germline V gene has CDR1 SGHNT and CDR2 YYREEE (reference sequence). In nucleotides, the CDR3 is TGTGCCAGCAGCTTAGGGGGTAGCGGGACCCAGTACTTC. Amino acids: CASSLGGSGTQYF.